One T cell receptor (beta chain) is described in this entry. Researchers ran the PCR with 60 Vbeta and 13 Jbeta primers. Assay: immunoSEQ multiplex PCR; the TCRdb copy retains only in-frame clones and omits some. This table has under 150,000 clones, around 81% appearing once. These data come from a study of cytomegalovirus exposure and HLA in healthy donors. Germline CDR1 SEHNR, CDR2 FQNEAQ (reference sequence). With 4 bases removed from V and 0 bases from J, the gap between germline ends came to 6 bases. The CDR3 is 14 amino acids. This TCR derives from a woman between 50 and 59 years old in good health and CMV-seronegative. Sequenced input: PBMCs. The chain joins TRBV7-9 to TRBJ1-4, with D maybe TRBD1 (5 bases). The CDR3 spells CASSSRATNEKLFF. The CDR3, as DNA: TGTGCCAGCAGCTCCAGGGCAACTAATGAAAAACTGTTTTTT.